Below, 30 T cell receptor beta chains from the same sample are listed, as sequenced in a study of T cells after yellow fever vaccination. One entry per CDR3 protein, called by TCRdb with MiXCR from the 5' RACE reads. The sample records about 510,000 distinct CDR3 sequences, around a fifth being singletons. Sequencing was performed on PBMCs, taken roughly 23 days after the first yellow fever vaccination. All receptors derive from a man aged 18 to 35 who received the YFV17D yellow fever vaccine.

This clonotype was seen repeatedly, ten times or more. The CDR3 is CASSPGQNQPQHF. CDR3 in DNA: TGTGCCAGCAGCCCGGGACAGAATCAGCCCCAGCATTTT. The chain joins TRBV7-9 to TRBJ1-5; 7 nucleotides agree with TRBD1. V was pared by 5 bases and J by 4 bases, with 2 bases of the junction left unmatched. Germline V gene lookup returns CDR1 SEHNR and CDR2 FQNEAQ (reference sequence). CDR3 length: 13 residues.

This clonotype was found a few times. V gene TRBV3-1 combines with J gene TRBJ1-4; D unresolved. V was pared by 4 bases and J by 6 bases, with 12 bases between. The CDR3 length is 14 residues. Germline V CDR1 and CDR2: LGHDT, YNNKEL (reference sequence). The CDR3 loop is CASSRAGGHEKLFF. Here the CDR3 DNA reads TGTGCCAGCAGCCGCGCGGGAGGTCATGAAAAACTGTTTTTT.

In this sample, this clonotype turned up a few times. The chain couples TRBV14 to TRBJ2-5, with TRBD1 as a possible D gene (5 bases). Germline loops: CDR1 SGHDN, CDR2 FVKESK. The V gene lost 4 bases and the J gene lost 2 bases, with 11 bases spanning the gap. The CDR3 is 14 residues long. CDR3 DNA: TGTGCCAGCAGCCGCCTAGGGGCACAAGAGACCCAGTACTTC. Its translation is CASSRLGAQETQYF. Filled out from reference TRBV14 and TRBJ2-5, the complete variable domain reads EAGVTQFPSHSVIEKGQTVTLRCDPISGHDNLYWYRRVMGKEIKFLLHFVKESKQDESGMPNNRFLAERTGGTYSTLKVQPAELEDSGVYFCASSRLGAQETQYFGPGTRLLVL.

This rearrangement joins TRBV6-1 to TRBJ2-3, with TRBD2 identical over 7 bases. The CDR3 has 15 amino acids. Germline V gene data show CDR1 as MNHNS and CDR2 as SASEGT. After removal of 7 bases from V and 1 base from J, the junction contained 8 bases not matched to a gene. The CDR3 here is CASTLPGRGTDTQYF. The CDR3 DNA reads TGTGCCAGCACCCTCCCGGGGAGGGGCACAGATACGCAGTATTTT.

V gene TRBV5-1 combines with J gene TRBJ2-3; TRBD1 is a possible D gene (6 bases). Germline V gives CDR1 SGHRS, CDR2 YFSETQ. V lost 1 base and J 1 base, leaving 13 bases between the germline ends. The CDR3 is 16 amino acids. As DNA, the CDR3 is TGCGCCAGCAGCTTGCTGGGGGCGCGGGGCACAGATACGCAGTATTTT. Translated, it gives CASSLLGARGTDTQYF.

This clonotype has only a few counts. This sequence joins TRBV6-1 and TRBJ2-1, with 14 positions matching TRBD2. CDR1 is MNHNS, CDR2 SASEGT, per germline. V lost 4 bases and J lost 5; bases outside the gene matches: 4. CDR3 length equals 16 residues. The CDR3 reads CASSGKGLAGDNEQFF. In DNA, the CDR3 is TGTGCCAGCAGTGGGAAGGGACTAGCGGGGGACAATGAGCAGTTCTTC.

The chain links TRBV29-1 to TRBJ2-4; 7 positions match TRBD1. The CDR3 loop spans 17 amino acids. Germline V gives CDR1 SQVTM, CDR2 ANQGSEA. With V trimmed by 7 bases and J by 0 bases, 15 bases remained unmatched. The CDR3 coding sequence is TGCAGCGCCCGGACAGGAACTCTTTTACTAGCCAAAAACATTCAGTACTTC. Protein sequence: CSARTGTLLLAKNIQYF.

The rearrangement links TRBV6-2 or TRBV6-3 to TRBJ2-7, with D possibly being TRBD2 (5 bases). The CDR3 has 16 amino acids. V lost 0 bases and J 7 bases, leaving 19 bases between the germline ends. The germline CDR1 and CDR2 sequences are MNHEY and SVGEGT. The CDR3 reads CASSYSSTGIFFEQYF. CDR3 in DNA: TGTGCCAGCAGTTACTCGAGTACGGGGATTTTTTTTGAGCAGTACTTC.

The chain joins TRBV20-1 to TRBJ1-5, with 12 bases aligning to TRBD1. V gave up 6 bases and J gave up 5 bases; unmatched junction bases: 2. CDR3 length: 13 amino acids. Per the germline V gene, CDR1 is DFQATT and CDR2 is SNEGSKA (reference sequence). The DNA for the CDR3 is TGCAGTGCCGGGACAGGGGGCTATCAGCCCCAGCATTTT. Protein sequence: CSAGTGGYQPQHF.

This clonotype has a count of ten or more. The rearrangement joins TRBV5-6 to TRBJ2-1; no clear D. V was pared by 4 bases and J by 4 bases, with 9 bases between. This CDR3 is 13 amino acids long. Germline values: CDR1 SGHDT, CDR2 YYEEEE. CDR3 residues: CASSQTVYNEQFF. The CDR3 DNA reads TGTGCCAGCAGCCAGACGGTTTACAATGAGCAGTTCTTC.

This clonotype was seen a few times. This chain joins TRBV12-3 or TRBV12-4 and TRBJ2-7; D ambiguous. V lost 1 base and J lost 4, with 8 bases in between. The CDR3 is 13 residues long. CDR3 nucleotides: TGTGCCAGCAGTTTAGACCCCGGATACGAGCAGTACGTC. The encoded protein is CASSLDPGYEQYV.

The chain combines TRBV5-8 with TRBJ1-2; D remains ambiguous. The CDR3 loop spans 14 amino acids. Germline-derived CDR1 and CDR2 are SGHTS and YDEGEE. The V gene lost 4 bases and the J gene lost 7 bases, with 17 bases spanning the gap. CDR3 sequence: CASSLGRPAGGYTF. The CDR3 DNA is TGTGCCAGCAGCCTGGGGAGGCCCGCGGGTGGCTACACCTTC.

The genes are TRBV20-1 and TRBJ2-1; D unclear. Trimming took off 5 bases at V and 4 bases at J, with 6 bases between the two ends. Germline V lookup: CDR1 DFQATT, CDR2 SNEGSKA (reference sequence). The CDR3 runs 11 residues. CDR3 nucleotides: TGCAGTGCTTCAGAATACAATGAGCAGTTCTTC. It encodes CSASEYNEQFF.

This clonotype was picked up a small number of times. The gene calls are TRBV11-2 and TRBJ2-1, with D tentatively TRBD1 or TRBD2 (5 bases each). Germline lookup yields CDR1 SGHAT and CDR2 FQNNGV. The CDR3 runs to 16 residues. V lost 6 bases and J 2 bases, leaving 17 bases between the germline ends. For the CDR3, the DNA is TGTGCCAGCAGTCAACTGGCACGGGGACCCTACAATGAGCAGTTCTTC. It yields the protein CASSQLARGPYNEQFF.

The chain has TRBV4-3 and TRBJ2-3, with 11 bases identical to TRBD2. CDR1 is LGHNA, CDR2 YSLEER, per germline. The CDR3 extends over 17 amino acids. V lost 1 base to trimming and J lost 2 bases; unmatched junction nucleotides: 5. The DNA of the CDR3 is TGCGCCAGCAGCCAAGGGGTAGCGGGGGGGGTCACAGATACGCAGTATTTT. It encodes CASSQGVAGGVTDTQYF.

Only a few counts were recorded for this clonotype. This chain connects TRBV7-2 to TRBJ1-3, with a possible D match to TRBD1 (5 bases). Germline V gene sequence: CDR1 SGHTA, CDR2 FQGNSA. Trimming left V 1 base short and J 3 bases short, with 13 bases between. CDR3 length: 16 amino acids. CDR3 nucleotide sequence: TGTGCCAGCAGCTTAGTGGCCAGGGAATATGGAAACACCATATATTTT. Translated: CASSLVAREYGNTIYF.

This CDR3 reads CASSVNGNSPLHF. CDR3 DNA sequence: TGTGCCAGCAGCGTAAATGGGAATTCACCCCTCCACTTT. The V gene is TRBV9, the J gene TRBJ1-6, with no clear D. This CDR3 has 13 amino acids. Germline loops: CDR1 SGDLS, CDR2 YYNGEE. The V end was cut by 1 base, the J end by 7 bases, with 6 bases between. The full variable domain, in which reference TRBV9 and TRBJ1-6 provide the parts outside the CDR3, is DSGVTQTPKHLITATGQRVTLRCSPRSGDLSVYWYQQSLDQGLQFLIQYYNGEERAKGNILERFSAQQFPDLHSELNLSSLELGDSALYFCASSVNGNSPLHFGNGTRLTVT.

The chain couples TRBV10-3 to TRBJ1-1, with D uncertain. The CDR3 loop spans 11 amino acids. Germline values: CDR1 ENHRY, CDR2 SYGVKD. V was clipped by 7 bases and J by 1 base, with 4 bases between them. The DNA for the CDR3 is TGTGCCATCAAAGGGAACACTGAAGCTTTCTTT. Its protein product is CAIKGNTEAFF.

This clonotype came up many times. The chain uses TRBV20-1 and TRBJ2-3; 8 nucleotides align to TRBD2. The CDR3 is made up of 14 amino acids. Germline lookup yields CDR1 DFQATT and CDR2 SNEGSKA (reference sequence). V dropped 3 bases and J dropped 2; count of bases not matched to a gene: 4. The CDR3 DNA sequence: TGCAGTGCTAGTTCCGGGGGGGACACAGATACGCAGTATTTT. Translating gives CSASSGGDTDTQYF.

This clonotype was seen a few times. V gene TRBV2 combines with J gene TRBJ2-7; TRBD1 matches at 7 bases. Germline V gives CDR1 SNHLY, CDR2 FYNNEI. This CDR3 comprises 12 residues. J was trimmed by 4 bases and V by 7 bases; bases with no gene match: 4. The CDR3 is CASNRQGYEQYV. The CDR3 bases are TGTGCCAGCAATCGACAGGGTTACGAGCAGTACGTC.

The chain employs TRBV20-1 and TRBJ2-3; 11 bases agree with TRBD2. The CDR3 loop spans 16 amino acids. With 5 bases clipped from V and 2 bases from J, the junction kept 9 bases outside the gene matches. The germline gives CDR1 DFQATT, CDR2 SNEGSKA (reference sequence). CDR3 bases: TGCAGTGCTGTACAACGACTAGCGGGGATCACAGATACGCAGTATTTT. This sequence encodes CSAVQRLAGITDTQYF.

This clonotype was counted only a few times. The J gene is TRBJ1-2, the V gene TRBV7-2; D is uncertain. Germline values: CDR1 SGHTA, CDR2 FQGNSA. Trimming pared 4 bases from V and 4 bases from J, leaving 13 bases between. The CDR3 spans 14 residues. CDR3 protein: CASSSELRVYGYTF. CDR3 bases: TGTGCCAGCAGCTCAGAACTGAGGGTCTATGGCTACACCTTC.

In this sample, this clonotype turned up a few times. The chain employs TRBV4-1 and TRBJ2-3; 7 nucleotides match TRBD2. The CDR3 loop spans 15 amino acids. V was pared by 4 bases and J by 0 bases, with 4 bases of the junction left unmatched. CDR1 MGHRA and CDR2 YSYEKL come from the germline V gene. This CDR3 reads CASSLGTISTDTQYF. CDR3 DNA: TGCGCCAGCAGCCTTGGGACTATCAGCACAGATACGCAGTATTTT.

The rearrangement joins TRBV5-1 to TRBJ2-1; 9 bases match TRBD2. The ends lost 4 bases at V and 4 bases at J; junction bases unmatched: 6. Germline-derived CDR1 and CDR2 are SGHRS and YFSETQ. This CDR3 is 15 amino acids long. DNA of the CDR3: TGCGCCAGCAGCATACGCGGGGGGGGATACAATGAGCAGTTCTTC. As protein: CASSIRGGGYNEQFF.

This chain uses TRBV29-1 with TRBJ2-3; 9 nucleotides match TRBD2. This CDR3 region has 14 residues. With 1 base clipped from V and 6 bases from J, the junction kept 5 bases outside the gene matches. Germline V CDR1 and CDR2: SQVTM, ANQGSEA. This chain's CDR3 is CSVEGLAVGDTQYF. CDR3 nucleotide sequence: TGCAGCGTTGAAGGACTAGCGGTGGGGGATACGCAGTATTTT.

This clonotype has ten or more counts. This sequence joins TRBV5-1 and TRBJ2-1, with D possibly called TRBD1 or TRBD2 (5 bases each). There are 15 residues in the CDR3. Trimming removed 3 bases at V and 6 bases at J, with 16 bases between. Germline values: CDR1 SGHRS, CDR2 YFSETQ. The DNA for the CDR3 is TGCGCCAGCAGCTCCCGAGGGGACGGGACCAATGAGCAGTTCTTC. Amino acid sequence: CASSSRGDGTNEQFF.

The rearrangement links TRBV6-6 to TRBJ1-2, with TRBD1 matching over 7 bases. The CDR3 is 12 amino acids. From germline, CDR1 is MNHNY and CDR2 SVGAGI (reference sequence). Trimming cost V 10 bases and J 7 bases; bases outside gene matches: 9. Written as DNA, the CDR3 is TGTGCCATTCTTAGAGGGGGCTCTGGCTACACCTTC. This sequence encodes CAILRGGSGYTF.

This clonotype was detected a few times. The chain combines TRBV27 with TRBJ1-2; 7 bases fit TRBD1. The CDR3 loop spans 15 amino acids. V dropped 3 bases and J dropped 0; count of bases not matched to a gene: 4. Germline V gene data show CDR1 as MNHEY and CDR2 as SMNVEV (reference sequence). CDR3 protein: CASSFGTGANYGYTF. The DNA of the CDR3 is TGTGCCAGCAGTTTTGGCACAGGGGCTAACTATGGCTACACCTTC.

The rearrangement joins TRBV7-9 to TRBJ2-1; TRBD2 matches 9 bases. CDR3 length equals 15 residues. Germline values: CDR1 SEHNR, CDR2 FQNEAQ (reference sequence). With V trimmed by 5 bases and J by 8 bases, 10 bases remained unmatched. The CDR3 DNA reads TGTGCCAGCAGCGCCCTAGCGGGGCCGTTGGATGAGCAGTTCTTC. Translating it yields CASSALAGPLDEQFF.

This clonotype was recorded a few times. The chain couples TRBV20-1 to TRBJ2-1, with TRBD1 as a possible D gene (5 bases). Trimming cost V 7 bases and J 8 bases, with 24 bases left between them. This CDR3 contains 15 residues. Germline CDR1 is DFQATT and CDR2 is SNEGSKA (reference sequence). DNA of the CDR3: TGCAGTGGGAAAGGGGCGGCCTGGATTAGTGATGAGCAGTTCTTC. Its translation is CSGKGAAWISDEQFF.